One T cell receptor (beta chain) is described in this entry. Its antigen is undetermined. Using immunoSEQ multiplex PCR, the repertoire was profiled, and TCRdb retains in-frame clones only, with some absent. The sample includes over 95,000 clones, 94% seen only once; the top ten take roughly 4%. The record originates from a study of brain T cells in children with intractable seizures. The study, taken as a whole, reports: Only CDR3 sequence similarity suggested viral specificity, without known HCMV serostatus.

The sequenced cases were selected for having the highest brain T cell transcript signatures. This sample comprised peripheral blood, obtained at surgery. This clonotype originated in a boy under two years old with hemimegalencephaly and intractable seizures.

The CDR3 region is CASSAGTATPLGGYTF. DNA for the CDR3: TGTGCCAGCAGTGCCGGGACGGCGACACCGCTTGGTGGCTACACCTTC. V is TRBV6-1 and J is TRBJ1-2, with a weak D call TRBD1 (5 bases). In germline, CDR1 is MNHNS, CDR2 SASEGT. This CDR3 has 16 amino acids. Trimming removed 4 bases at V and 7 bases at J, with 22 bases between.